The 26 T cell receptor beta chains given below trace back to one sample, sequenced in a study of blood T cell repertoires in COVID-19. TCRdb's table, derived via immunoSEQ multiplex PCR, lists solely in-frame clones and lacks some. The sample lists 95,000 to 100,000 clones; more than 75% were seen once. Sequencing input: peripheral blood. These receptors originate from a woman in her 30s with acute or convalescent COVID-19.

This chain connects TRBV3-1 (or the pseudogene TRBV3-2) to TRBJ1-1, with D unclear. The CDR3 covers 13 residues. CDR1 and CDR2 (germline): LGHDT, YNNKEL (reference sequence). Trimming left V 1 base short and J 9 bases short, with 12 bases between. In DNA, the CDR3 is TGTGCCAGCAGCCAAGGGCTGAAAGAACAAGCTTTCTTT. As protein: CASSQGLKEQAFF.

The chain employs TRBV13 and TRBJ1-2; D call uncertain. V was cut by 1 base and J by 4 bases, with 19 bases left in between. Germline V gene sequence: CDR1 PRHDT, CDR2 FYEKMQ (reference sequence). This CDR3 is 17 amino acids long. As DNA, the CDR3 is TGTGCCAGCAGCTTAGAACCTGCACTATCGTCCGGCTATGGCTACACCTTC. Protein product: CASSLEPALSSGYGYTF.

The rearrangement uses TRBV28 and TRBJ2-7; TRBD2 might be the D (7 bases). CDR3 length equals 14 residues. From germline, CDR1 is MDHEN and CDR2 SYDVKM. V was clipped by 6 bases and J by 6 bases, with 18 bases between them. In DNA, the CDR3 is TGTGCCAGCAGCCCGGGCGGCGGGGGCCTCGAGCAGTACTTC. Its translation is CASSPGGGGLEQYF.

The chain carries TRBV6-5 and TRBJ1-2, with D uncertain. This CDR3 has 14 residues. V lost 5 bases, J lost 7 bases, and 17 bases lay in between. CDR1 and CDR2 from the germline V gene are MNHEY and SVGAGI. This CDR3 reads CASSPGRVRTGYTF. The CDR3 nucleotides are TGTGCCAGCAGTCCCGGGCGGGTTCGAACTGGCTACACCTTC.

The CDR3 DNA reads as TGTGCCAGCAGCGAACAGGGCTCGGTTGGCTACACCTTC. Its translation: CASSEQGSVGYTF. The J gene is TRBJ1-2, the V gene TRBV7-2; TRBD1 is a possible D gene (6 bases). CDR3 size: 13 residues. Trimming shortened V by 5 bases and J by 7 bases, and 14 bases separated the two germline ends. CDR1 and CDR2 (germline): SGHTA, FQGNSA.

The chain uses TRBV19 and TRBJ1-1, with 12 bases aligning to TRBD1. Germline-derived CDR1 and CDR2 are LNHDA and SQIVND (reference sequence). The junction had 8 bases not matched to a gene; V was cut back by 5 bases and J by 4 bases. The CDR3 is 16 amino acids. Written as DNA, the CDR3 is TGTGCCAGTAGTCCTTGGGGACAGGGGGCCGGCACTGAAGCTTTCTTT. Its protein is CASSPWGQGAGTEAFF.

V and J are TRBV11-1 and TRBJ2-7, with D maybe TRBD1 (5 bases). From germline, CDR1 is SGHAT and CDR2 FQDESV (reference sequence). Trimming removed 2 bases from V and 0 bases from J, with 14 bases in between. This CDR3 has 16 amino acids. The chain's CDR3 is CASSLRGTVSSYEQYF. CDR3 nucleotide sequence: TGTGCCAGCAGCTTAAGGGGAACGGTCTCCTCCTACGAGCAGTACTTC.

The chain links TRBV6-5 to TRBJ1-2; weak D call: TRBD1 (6 bases). V lost 6 bases and J 2 bases, leaving 10 bases between the germline ends. The CDR3 sequence is 13 residues long. Germline CDR1 is MNHEY and CDR2 is SVGAGI. The CDR3 coding sequence is TGTGCCAGCAGCCTCACAGGGAACTATGGCTACACCTTC. Protein product: CASSLTGNYGYTF.

J is TRBJ1-1 and V is TRBV9; 7 positions agree with TRBD1. The V gene's germline CDR1 is SGDLS and CDR2 YYNGEE. V dropped 3 bases and J dropped 6; count of bases not matched to a gene: 8. The CDR3 has 14 amino acids. DNA for the CDR3: TGTGCCAGCAGCGCGACGACAGGGCGGGCTGAAGCTTTCTTT. This codes for CASSATTGRAEAFF.

In its sample, this clone was seen once. This chain joins TRBV23-1 and TRBJ1-1; D is ambiguous. TRBV23-1 is known as an ORF, though its function is uncertain. The CDR3 runs to 14 residues. V was pared by 3 bases and J by 0 bases, with 8 bases between. In DNA form, the CDR3 reads TGCGCCAGCAGTCACCCACCAGTGAACACTGAAGCTTTCTTT. Residues: CASSHPPVNTEAFF.

The chain couples TRBV4-1 to TRBJ1-4; D not certain. V lost 2 bases, J lost 0 bases, and 13 bases lay in between. The CDR3 spans 17 residues. The V gene's germline CDR1 is MGHRA and CDR2 YSYEKL. The CDR3 DNA follows: TGCGCCAGCAGCCAACGGGCAAACGGGGCAACTAATGAAAAACTGTTTTTT. The encoded protein is CASSQRANGATNEKLFF.

V usage is TRBV9 and J usage is TRBJ2-7; 8 bases align to TRBD2. Germline-derived CDR1 and CDR2 are SGDLS and YYNGEE. V lost 5 bases to trimming and J lost 2 bases; unmatched junction nucleotides: 9. This CDR3 contains 15 residues. The DNA for the CDR3 is TGTGCCAGCAGTTTGGGGACTAGTCTAGCCTACGAGCAGTACTTC. Its translation: CASSLGTSLAYEQYF. Complete variable domain (other parts from reference TRBV9 and TRBJ2-7): DSGVTQTPKHLITATGQRVTLRCSPRSGDLSVYWYQQSLDQGLQFLIQYYNGEERAKGNILERFSAQQFPDLHSELNLSSLELGDSALYFCASSLGTSLAYEQYFGPGTRLTVT.

This CDR3 reads CASGLVRFGGNNEQFF. Written as DNA, the CDR3 is TGTGCTAGTGGTTTGGTACGGTTCGGCGGGAACAATGAGCAGTTCTTC. V usage is TRBV12-5 and J usage is TRBJ2-1; D is possibly TRBD2 (6 bases). The CDR3 is 16 amino acids. The V end lost 0 bases, the J end lost 5 bases, and 14 bases lay between the germline ends. Germline loops: CDR1 LGHNT, CDR2 FRNRAP.

Here the CDR3 reads CASATQLAGGDTQYF. DNA for the CDR3: TGTGCCAGCGCAACGCAACTAGCGGGGGGAGATACGCAGTATTTT. This sequence joins TRBV9 and TRBJ2-3; TRBD2 matches at 12 bases. Germline V CDR1 and CDR2: SGDLS, YYNGEE. The CDR3 loop spans 15 amino acids. The junction had 8 bases not matched to a gene; V was cut back by 7 bases and J by 5 bases.

The chain couples TRBV7-9 to TRBJ1-1; unclear D gene. V shed 3 bases and J shed 0 bases, with 5 bases lying between them. This CDR3 has 13 residues. Germline loops: CDR1 SEHNR, CDR2 FQNEAQ (reference sequence). CDR3 amino acids: CASSLQMNTEAFF. CDR3 sequence (DNA): TGTGCCAGCAGCTTGCAGATGAACACTGAAGCTTTCTTT.

The rearrangement joins TRBV28 to TRBJ1-5; D is possibly TRBD1 (6 bases). The V end lost 6 bases, the J end lost 7 bases, and 16 bases lay between the germline ends. Germline V gives CDR1 MDHEN, CDR2 SYDVKM. CDR3 size: 14 residues. The CDR3 nucleotides are TGTGCCAGCAGCACTAACAGGGAAGGACAGCCCCAGCATTTT. Its protein is CASSTNREGQPQHF.

The rearrangement links TRBV5-1 to TRBJ1-2; possibly TRBD1 for D (6 bases). Trimming pared 1 base from V and 4 bases from J, leaving 11 bases between. Germline CDR1 reads SGHRS; CDR2 reads YFSETQ. CDR3 length: 14 residues. CDR3 sequence (DNA): TGCGCCAGCAGCTTGAATGTAGGGGGCTATGGCTACACCTTC. It specifies CASSLNVGGYGYTF.

The gene calls are TRBV30 and TRBJ1-1, with D unclear. The CDR3 totals 11 residues. CDR1 is GTSNPN and CDR2 is SVGIG in the germline V gene (reference sequence). V dropped 1 base and J dropped 8 bases, with 8 bases sitting between them. CDR3 loop: CAWSATGEAFF. Written as DNA, the CDR3 is TGTGCCTGGAGTGCCACGGGGGAAGCTTTCTTT.

V gene TRBV4-1 combines with J gene TRBJ2-1, with TRBD1 identical over 9 bases. V shed 3 bases, J shed 9 bases, and the junction held 15 bases outside the gene matches. CDR1 and CDR2 (germline): MGHRA, YSYEKL. This CDR3 has 17 amino acids. The CDR3 loop is CASSQFDLQGALLEQFF. The CDR3 region has the DNA TGCGCCAGCAGCCAGTTCGATTTACAGGGGGCGCTTCTTGAGCAGTTCTTC.

The chain links TRBV5-1 to TRBJ1-6; no definite D call. V shed 2 bases and J shed 1 base, with 13 bases lying between them. Germline CDR1 is SGHRS and CDR2 is YFSETQ. The CDR3 is made up of 17 amino acids. The CDR3 DNA is TGCGCCAGCAGCTTCTCAACCTACGATTCCTATAATTCACCCCTCCACTTT. Protein product: CASSFSTYDSYNSPLHF.

The chain links TRBV2 to TRBJ1-2, with a possible D match to TRBD1 (5 bases). V lost 3 bases and J 4 bases, leaving 12 bases between the germline ends. The CDR3 runs to 14 residues. CDR1 SNHLY and CDR2 FYNNEI come from the germline V gene. In nucleotides, the CDR3 is TGTGCCAGCAGTGAGACCGGGACTTTCTATGGCTACACCTTC. Translation: CASSETGTFYGYTF.

The chain couples TRBV5-1 to TRBJ2-3; D might be TRBD2 (6 bases). CDR1 is SGHRS, CDR2 YFSETQ, per germline. The CDR3 is 13 residues long. The V end was cut by 4 bases, the J end by 2 bases, with 8 bases between. The CDR3 reads CASSRGDTDTQYF. CDR3 DNA: TGCGCCAGCAGCCGCGGGGACACAGATACGCAGTATTTT.

The CDR3 DNA reads TGTGCCAGCAGTTTGGCTTCGGGTGGCTACACCTTC. Amino acids: CASSLASGGYTF. The gene calls are TRBV28 and TRBJ1-2; D unclear. V lost 3 bases and J 7 bases, leaving 9 bases between the germline ends. The CDR3 consists of 12 residues. In germline, CDR1 is MDHEN, CDR2 SYDVKM.

This chain uses TRBV28 with TRBJ2-3, with D unclear. This CDR3 has 14 residues. V was clipped by 7 bases and J by 0 bases, with 11 bases between them. Germline CDR1 reads MDHEN; CDR2 reads SYDVKM. In nucleotides, the CDR3 is TGTGCCAGCATAAACAGTGCTAGCACAGATACGCAGTATTTT. As protein: CASINSASTDTQYF.

Only one count was recorded for this clone. This sequence joins TRBV5-1 and TRBJ1-3; 8 bases fit TRBD1. The CDR3 has 15 amino acids. CDR1 SGHRS and CDR2 YFSETQ come from the germline V gene. The V gene end was trimmed by 4 bases and the J gene end by 4 bases; junction bases not matched to a gene: 7. The CDR3 spells CASSPQGAGGNTIYF. In nucleotides, the CDR3 is TGCGCCAGCAGCCCCCAGGGGGCTGGAGGAAACACCATATATTTT.

This chain joins TRBV7-9 and TRBJ2-7, with a possible D match to TRBD1 (6 bases). Germline loops: CDR1 SEHNR, CDR2 FQNEAQ (reference sequence). The CDR3 runs to 15 residues. Trimming cost V 4 bases and J 0 bases, with 13 bases left between them. The CDR3 DNA sequence: TGTGCCAGCAGCTCCGGACAGTGGGACTCCTACGAGCAGTACTTC. It translates to CASSSGQWDSYEQYF. Full variable domain (outside the CDR3, taken from reference TRBV7-9 and TRBJ2-7): DTGVSQNPRHKITKRGQNVTFRCDPISEHNRLYWYRQTLGQGPEFLTYFQNEAQLEKSRLLSDRFSAERPKGSFSTLEIQRTEQGDSAMYLCASSSGQWDSYEQYFGPGTRLTVT.